This T cell receptor (beta chain) was captured by sequencing in a study of blood T cell repertoires in COVID-19. Study overall: Material from acute and convalescent COVID-19 was sourced from the United States, Italy and Spain. T cells, B-cell-depleted T cells, or PBMCs supplied cDNA or gDNA.

Authors' methods: Reference gene primer amplification gave estimated nucleated cell counts. Measured with immunoSEQ multiplex PCR; TCRdb has only the in-frame clones, and not every one. From that table come the V and J calls and clone size; the DNA was used to work out D and trimming. The table lists approximately 280,000 clones, 85% of them singletons, with approximately 5.1% in the top ten. Sample: peripheral blood. The TCR comes from a man aged 50 to 59 with active or convalescent COVID-19.

The CDR3 loop reads CAISGGGSSSYEQYF. CDR3 bases: TGTGCCATCAGTGGGGGCGGGAGTTCCTCCTACGAGCAGTACTTC. The V and J genes are TRBV10-3 and TRBJ2-7, with 7 positions matching TRBD2. Germline loops: CDR1 ENHRY, CDR2 SYGVKD. The V gene end was trimmed by 4 bases and the J gene end by 0 bases; junction bases not matched to a gene: 6. The CDR3 sequence is 15 residues long.